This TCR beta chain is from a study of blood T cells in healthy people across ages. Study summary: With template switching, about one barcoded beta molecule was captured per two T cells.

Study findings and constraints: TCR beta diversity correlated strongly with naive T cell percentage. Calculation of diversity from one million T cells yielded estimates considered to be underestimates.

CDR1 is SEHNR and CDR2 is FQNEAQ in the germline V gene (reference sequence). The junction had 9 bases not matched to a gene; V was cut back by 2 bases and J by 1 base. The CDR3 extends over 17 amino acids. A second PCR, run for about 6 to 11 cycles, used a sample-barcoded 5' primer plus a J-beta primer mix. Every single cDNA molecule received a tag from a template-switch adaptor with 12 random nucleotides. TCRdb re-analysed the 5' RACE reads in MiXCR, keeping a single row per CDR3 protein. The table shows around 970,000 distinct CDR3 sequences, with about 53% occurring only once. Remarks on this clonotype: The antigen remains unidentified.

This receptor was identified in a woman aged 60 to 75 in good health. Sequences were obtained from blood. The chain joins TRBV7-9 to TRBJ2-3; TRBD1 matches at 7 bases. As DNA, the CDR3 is TGTGCCAGCAGCTTAAGGAAGACAGGGAGCGGCACAGATACGCAGTATTTT. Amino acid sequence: CASSLRKTGSGTDTQYF.